Listed here is a single T cell receptor (beta chain). TCRdb ran MiXCR on the 5' RACE reads and lists one entry per CDR3 protein. The sample has 220,000 or so distinct CDR3 sequences, roughly 7% seen once. V gave up 0 bases and J gave up 1 base; unmatched junction bases: 5. Germline V gives CDR1 DFQATT, CDR2 SNEGSKA (reference sequence). The CDR3 contains 16 residues. These data belong to a study of identical twins. The same data also went into a second study, on yellow fever vaccine responses in identical twins.

This TCR was sampled from a woman aged 18-29 years in good health. The chain has TRBV20-1 and TRBJ2-2; TRBD2 agrees at 7 bases. Sequenced material: memory (CD45RO+) T cells sorted from blood. As DNA, the CDR3 is TGCAGTGCTAGAGACGCGGGGGTGGGGAACACCGGGGAGCTGTTTTTT. Residues: CSARDAGVGNTGELFF.